This T cell receptor beta chain was retrieved from a study of CD8+ T cells in alopecia areata. Study background: Skin was taken from roughly 6-13-month-old C3H/HeJ graft donors that had spontaneous alopecia and grafted onto roughly 6-11-week-old female C3H/HeJ mice.

RNA extraction and reverse transcription yielded cDNA as sequencing template. Using immunoSEQ multiplex PCR, the repertoire was profiled, and TCRdb retains in-frame clones only, with some absent. The sample holds 200,000 to 300,000 clones, and no clone turns up only once. Separation of pooled cutaneous lymph node cells was by sorting with CD4, CD8alpha, NKG2D, NKG2ACE and other markers. Turning to this clone: Gene names are the mouse ones.

This receptor was taken from a C3H/HeJ mouse with alopecia areata. This mouse strain has H2-k as its MHC haplotype. The sequencing input was CD4+ T cells sorted from a lymph node.

CDR3 sequence reads: CTCSGREGAETLYF. The part of the CDR3 DNA that was read is TGCACCTGCAGTGGCAGGGAAGGTGCAGAA. The chain couples TRBV1 to TRBJ2-3, with a tentative D call TRBD1 (5 bases). The CDR3 is cut off 4 residues early in the read; its end comes from the germline J gene. From germline, CDR1 is NSQYPW and CDR2 LRSPGD (reference sequence). There are 14 residues in the CDR3. V shed 4 bases and J shed 1 base, with 9 bases lying between them.